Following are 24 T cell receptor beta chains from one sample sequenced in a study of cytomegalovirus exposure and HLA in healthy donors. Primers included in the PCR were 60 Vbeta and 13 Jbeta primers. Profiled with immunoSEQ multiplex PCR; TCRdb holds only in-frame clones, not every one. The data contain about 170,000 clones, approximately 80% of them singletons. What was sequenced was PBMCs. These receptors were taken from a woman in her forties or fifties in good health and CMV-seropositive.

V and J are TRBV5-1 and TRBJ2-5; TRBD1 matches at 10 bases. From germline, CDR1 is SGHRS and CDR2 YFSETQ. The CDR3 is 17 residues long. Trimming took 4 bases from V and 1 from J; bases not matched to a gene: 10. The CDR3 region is CASSPYPRDRGQETQYF. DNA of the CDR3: TGCGCCAGCAGCCCTTACCCCCGGGACAGGGGCCAAGAGACCCAGTACTTC. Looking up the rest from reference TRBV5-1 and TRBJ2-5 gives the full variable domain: KAGVTQTPRYLIKTRGQQVTLSCSPISGHRSVSWYQQTPGQGLQFLFEYFSETQRNKGNFPGRFSGRQFSNSRSEMNVSTLELGDSALYLCASSPYPRDRGQETQYFGPGTRLLVL.

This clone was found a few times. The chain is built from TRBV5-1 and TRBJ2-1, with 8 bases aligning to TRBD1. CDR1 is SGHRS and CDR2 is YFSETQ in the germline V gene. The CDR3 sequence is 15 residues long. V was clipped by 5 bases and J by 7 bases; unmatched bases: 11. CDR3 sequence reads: CASSARTGRNNEQFF. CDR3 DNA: TGCGCCAGCAGTGCCCGGACAGGGCGGAATAATGAGCAGTTCTTC. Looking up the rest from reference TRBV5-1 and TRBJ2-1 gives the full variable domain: KAGVTQTPRYLIKTRGQQVTLSCSPISGHRSVSWYQQTPGQGLQFLFEYFSETQRNKGNFPGRFSGRQFSNSRSEMNVSTLELGDSALYLCASSARTGRNNEQFFGPGTRLTVL.

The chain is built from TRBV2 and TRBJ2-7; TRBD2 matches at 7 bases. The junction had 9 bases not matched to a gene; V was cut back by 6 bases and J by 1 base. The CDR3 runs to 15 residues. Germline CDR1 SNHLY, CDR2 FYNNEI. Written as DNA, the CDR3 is TGTGCCAGCAGGGGGCTATGGCGGGGGTCCTACGAGCAGTACTTC. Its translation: CASRGLWRGSYEQYF.

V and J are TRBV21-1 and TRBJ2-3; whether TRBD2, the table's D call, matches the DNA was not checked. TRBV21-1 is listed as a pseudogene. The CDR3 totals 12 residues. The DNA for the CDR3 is TGTGCCAGCAGCGTAGGCGGGGAAGAGCAGTATTTT. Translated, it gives CASSVGGEEQYF.

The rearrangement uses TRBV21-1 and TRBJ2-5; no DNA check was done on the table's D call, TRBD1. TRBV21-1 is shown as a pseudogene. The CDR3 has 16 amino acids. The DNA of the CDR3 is TGTGCCAGCAGCACCCTCCCTGCCAGGGGCCAAGAGACCCAGTACTTC. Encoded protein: CASSTLPARGQETQYF.

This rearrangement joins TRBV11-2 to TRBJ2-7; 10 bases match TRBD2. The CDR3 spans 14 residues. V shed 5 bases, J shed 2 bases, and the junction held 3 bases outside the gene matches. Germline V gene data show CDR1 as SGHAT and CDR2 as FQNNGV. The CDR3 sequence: CASSRTSGAYEQYF. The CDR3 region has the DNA TGTGCCAGCAGCCGGACTAGCGGAGCCTACGAGCAGTACTTC.

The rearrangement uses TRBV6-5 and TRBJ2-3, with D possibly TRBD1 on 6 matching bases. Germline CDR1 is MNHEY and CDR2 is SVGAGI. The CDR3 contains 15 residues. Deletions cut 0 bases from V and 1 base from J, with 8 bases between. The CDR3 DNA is TGTGCCAGCAGTTACTCTGGGGGCGGCACAGATACGCAGTATTTT. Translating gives CASSYSGGGTDTQYF.

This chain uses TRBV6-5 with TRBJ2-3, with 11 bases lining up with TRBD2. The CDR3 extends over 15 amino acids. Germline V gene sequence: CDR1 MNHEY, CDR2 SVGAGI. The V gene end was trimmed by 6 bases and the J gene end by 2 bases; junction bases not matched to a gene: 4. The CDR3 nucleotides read TGTGCCAGCAGCGCACTAGCGGGGGACACAGATACGCAGTATTTT. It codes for CASSALAGDTDTQYF.

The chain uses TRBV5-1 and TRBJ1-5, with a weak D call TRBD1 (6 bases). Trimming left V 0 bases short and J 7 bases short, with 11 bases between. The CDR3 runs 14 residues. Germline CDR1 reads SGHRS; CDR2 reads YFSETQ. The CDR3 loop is CASSLGTVGQPQHF. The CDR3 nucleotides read TGCGCCAGCAGCTTGGGGACAGTCGGACAGCCCCAGCATTTT. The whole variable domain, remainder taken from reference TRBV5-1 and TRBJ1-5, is KAGVTQTPRYLIKTRGQQVTLSCSPISGHRSVSWYQQTPGQGLQFLFEYFSETQRNKGNFPGRFSGRQFSNSRSEMNVSTLELGDSALYLCASSLGTVGQPQHFGDGTRLSIL.

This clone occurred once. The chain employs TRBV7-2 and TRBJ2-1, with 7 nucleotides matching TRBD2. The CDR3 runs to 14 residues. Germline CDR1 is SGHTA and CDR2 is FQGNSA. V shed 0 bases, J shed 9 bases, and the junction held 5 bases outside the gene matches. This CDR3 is CASSLALARSEQFF. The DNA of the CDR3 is TGTGCCAGCAGCTTAGCACTAGCGAGATCTGAGCAGTTCTTC.

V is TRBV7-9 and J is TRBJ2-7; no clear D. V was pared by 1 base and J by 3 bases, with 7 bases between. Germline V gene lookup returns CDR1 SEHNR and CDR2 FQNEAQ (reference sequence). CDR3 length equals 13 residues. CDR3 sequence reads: CASSLESYYEQYF. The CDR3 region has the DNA TGTGCCAGCAGCTTAGAGTCCTACTACGAGCAGTACTTC.

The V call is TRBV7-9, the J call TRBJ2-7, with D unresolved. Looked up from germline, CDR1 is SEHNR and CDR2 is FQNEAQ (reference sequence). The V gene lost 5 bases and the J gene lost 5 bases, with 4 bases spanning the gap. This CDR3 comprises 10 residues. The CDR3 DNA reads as TGTGCCAGCAGCCCGGACGAGCAGTACTTC. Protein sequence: CASSPDEQYF.

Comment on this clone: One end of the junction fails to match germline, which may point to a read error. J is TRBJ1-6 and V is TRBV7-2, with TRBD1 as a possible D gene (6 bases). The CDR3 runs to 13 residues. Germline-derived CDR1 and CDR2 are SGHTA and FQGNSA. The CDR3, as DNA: TGTGCCAGCAGCGCTAACAGGGCCCTCGACCTCTGCTTT. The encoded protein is CASSANRALDLCF.

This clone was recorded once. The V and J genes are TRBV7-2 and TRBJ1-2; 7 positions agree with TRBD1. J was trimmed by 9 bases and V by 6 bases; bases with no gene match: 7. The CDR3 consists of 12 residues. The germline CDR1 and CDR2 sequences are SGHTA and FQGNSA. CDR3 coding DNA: TGTGCCAGCAGAGAGACAGGGTGGAGCTACACCTTC. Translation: CASRETGWSYTF. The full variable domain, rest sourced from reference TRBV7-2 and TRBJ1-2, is GAGVSQSPSNKVTEKGKDVELRCDPISGHTALYWYRQSLGQGLEFLIYFQGNSAPDKSGLPSDRFSAERTGGSVSTLTIQRTQQEDSAVYLCASRETGWSYTFGSGTRLTVV.

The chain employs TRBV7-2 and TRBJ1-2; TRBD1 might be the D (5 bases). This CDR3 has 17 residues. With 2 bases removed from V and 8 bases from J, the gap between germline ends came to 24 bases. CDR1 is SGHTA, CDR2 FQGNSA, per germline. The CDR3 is CASSLFGPWGPSLGYTF. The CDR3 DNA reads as TGTGCCAGCAGCTTATTTGGGCCGTGGGGCCCCAGCCTCGGCTACACCTTC.

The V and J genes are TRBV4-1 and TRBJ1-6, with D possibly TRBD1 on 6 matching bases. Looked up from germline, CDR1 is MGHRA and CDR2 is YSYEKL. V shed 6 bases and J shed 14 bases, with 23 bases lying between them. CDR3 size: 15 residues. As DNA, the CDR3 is TGCGCCAGCAGGACGCCGGGACAAACTAGGGACGCCCTCCACTTT. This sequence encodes CASRTPGQTRDALHF.

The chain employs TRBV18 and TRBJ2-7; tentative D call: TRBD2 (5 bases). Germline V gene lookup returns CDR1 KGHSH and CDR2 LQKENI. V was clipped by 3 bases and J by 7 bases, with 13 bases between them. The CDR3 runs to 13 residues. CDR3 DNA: TGTGCCAGCTCACCCGATCAAGGGAGAGAGCAGTACTTC. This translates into CASSPDQGREQYF. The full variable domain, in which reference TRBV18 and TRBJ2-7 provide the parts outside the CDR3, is NAGVMQNPRHLVRRRGQEARLRCSPMKGHSHVYWYRQLPEEGLKFMVYLQKENIIDESGMPKERFSAEFPKEGPSILRIQQVVRGDSAAYFCASSPDQGREQYFGPGTRLTVT.

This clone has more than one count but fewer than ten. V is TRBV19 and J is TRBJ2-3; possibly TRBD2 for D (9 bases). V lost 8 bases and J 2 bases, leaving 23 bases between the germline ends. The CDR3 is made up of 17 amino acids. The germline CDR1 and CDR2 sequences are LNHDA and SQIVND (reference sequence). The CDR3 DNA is TGTGCCAGTGGACAGGGACTAGCCCGGACCTACACAGATACGCAGTATTTT. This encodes CASGQGLARTYTDTQYF.

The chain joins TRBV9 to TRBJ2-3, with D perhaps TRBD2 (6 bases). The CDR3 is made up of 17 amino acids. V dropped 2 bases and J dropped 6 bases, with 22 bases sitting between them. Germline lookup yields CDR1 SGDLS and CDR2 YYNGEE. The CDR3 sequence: CASSVVPGDPVPDTQYF. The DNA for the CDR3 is TGTGCCAGCAGCGTGGTCCCGGGAGACCCGGTCCCGGATACGCAGTATTTT.

CDR3 loop: CAIGQGHTGELFF. In DNA, the CDR3 is TGTGCCATTGGACAGGGACACACCGGGGAGCTGTTTTTT. J is TRBJ2-2 and V is TRBV10-3; TRBD1 agrees at 8 bases. Germline V lookup: CDR1 ENHRY, CDR2 SYGVKD. Trimming took 9 bases from V and 3 from J; bases not matched to a gene: 3. This CDR3 comprises 13 residues.

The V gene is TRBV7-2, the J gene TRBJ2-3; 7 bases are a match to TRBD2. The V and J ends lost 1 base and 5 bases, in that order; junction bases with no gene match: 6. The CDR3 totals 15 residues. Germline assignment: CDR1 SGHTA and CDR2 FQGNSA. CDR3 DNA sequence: TGTGCCAGCAGCTTAGTAGGGACGGGGGGAGATACGCAGTATTTT. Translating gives CASSLVGTGGDTQYF.

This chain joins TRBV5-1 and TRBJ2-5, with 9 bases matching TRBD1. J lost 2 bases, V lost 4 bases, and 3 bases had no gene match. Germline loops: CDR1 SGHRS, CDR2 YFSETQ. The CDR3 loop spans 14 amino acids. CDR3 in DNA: TGCGCCAGCAGCCCTGGACAGGGGCAAGAGACCCAGTACTTC. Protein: CASSPGQGQETQYF.

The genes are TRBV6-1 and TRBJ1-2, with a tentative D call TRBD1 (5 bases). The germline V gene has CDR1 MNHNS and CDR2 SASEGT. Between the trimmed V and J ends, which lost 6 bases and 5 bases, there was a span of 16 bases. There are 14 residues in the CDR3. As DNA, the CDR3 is TGTGCCAGCAGCGCGAGTGGGGGACTATATGGCTACACCTTC. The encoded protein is CASSASGGLYGYTF.

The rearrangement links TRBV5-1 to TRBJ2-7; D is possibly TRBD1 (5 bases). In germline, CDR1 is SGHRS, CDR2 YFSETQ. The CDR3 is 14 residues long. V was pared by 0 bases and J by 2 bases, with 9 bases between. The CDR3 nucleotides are TGCGCCAGCAGCTTGGATCAGGGAACCTACGAGCAGTACTTC. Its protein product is CASSLDQGTYEQYF. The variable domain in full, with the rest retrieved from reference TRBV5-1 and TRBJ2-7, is KAGVTQTPRYLIKTRGQQVTLSCSPISGHRSVSWYQQTPGQGLQFLFEYFSETQRNKGNFPGRFSGRQFSNSRSEMNVSTLELGDSALYLCASSLDQGTYEQYFGPGTRLTVT.